This T cell receptor beta chain was captured by sequencing in a study of neurological immune-mediated disorders. Study at large: Secondary progressive cases numbered 3 among the approximately 34 multiple sclerosis patients, while the other 31 were relapsing-remitting. Points from the study as a whole: The multiple sclerosis repertoire cluster showed no association with any clinical or MRI feature. The authors stated that larger cohorts are needed. Across subjects, no CDR3 amino acid sequence appeared in expanded clones of more than one subject, a finding that suggested private repertoires in all groups.

The making of cDNA relied on 5'RACE with 10-nucleotide random UMIs. MiXCR was run by TCRdb on the 5' RACE reads, yielding one entry per CDR3 protein. This sample has 45,000 to 65,000 distinct CDR3 sequences, with about 4.2% found just once. This clonotype was observed at least ten times. Its specificity is not known. Germline CDR1 SGHRS, CDR2 YFSETQ. CDR3 length: 16 residues. The ends lost 5 bases at V and 1 base at J; junction bases unmatched: 7. The sequencing sample was made of PBMCs. This receptor was taken from a man between 50 and 59 years old with multiple sclerosis. V usage is TRBV5-1 and J usage is TRBJ2-5, with TRBD2 matching over 11 bases. CDR3 region: CASRPGLAGFQETQYF. The DNA for the CDR3 is TGCGCCAGCAGACCCGGACTAGCGGGTTTCCAAGAGACCCAGTACTTC. Based on the CDR3 plus reference TRBV5-1 and TRBJ2-5, the full variable domain is KAGVTQTPRYLIKTRGQQVTLSCSPISGHRSVSWYQQTPGQGLQFLFEYFSETQRNKGNFPGRFSGRQFSNSRSEMNVSTLELGDSALYLCASRPGLAGFQETQYFGPGTRLLVL.